This T cell receptor beta chain was recorded in a study of T-cell memory formation after mild COVID-19. Across the study: Most TCR clusters belonged to a single donor. Study-level points and caveats: Later expanders leaned toward CD4+, whereas clones contracting from day 15 to 85 were balanced CD4/CD8.

CDR1 is SQVTM, CDR2 ANQGSEA, per germline. This CDR3 spans 15 amino acids. With 7 bases removed from V and 0 bases from J, the gap between germline ends came to 17 bases. This clonotype occurred once. Its antigen is still unknown. TCRdb re-called the 5' RACE reads through MiXCR, storing one row per CDR3 protein. The sample consists of about 400,000 distinct CDR3 sequences, 20% to 30% of them appearing once. The sequencing input was PBMCs or a T cell subset sorted from them (not recorded which). This chain connects TRBV29-1 to TRBJ2-3, with D perhaps matching TRBD1 (5 bases). This TCR was sampled from an adult woman who had mild COVID-19 (a few samples of this study predate the infection). Cell type and time point are not known. The CDR3 region is CSGVPRVSSTDTQYF. In DNA, the CDR3 is TGCAGCGGGGTCCCCAGGGTGTCTAGCACAGATACGCAGTATTTT.